The source of this T cell receptor (beta chain) is a study of cytomegalovirus exposure and HLA in healthy donors. General study results and limits: The study listed roughly 160 cytomegalovirus-associated TCR beta chains. In a later analysis, at a false discovery rate of 0.05, 15,000 to 20,000 TCR beta sequences were associated with HLA alleles.

Concerning this clone: Its antigen remains unknown.

60 Vbeta and 13 Jbeta primers were used in PCR. Assay: immunoSEQ multiplex PCR; the TCRdb copy retains only in-frame clones and omits some. The table lists some 150,000 clones, about 65% of them singletons. V shed 1 base and J shed 0 bases, with 6 bases lying between them. The CDR3 covers 14 residues. Germline-derived CDR1 and CDR2 are SEHNR and FQNEAQ (reference sequence). Material: PBMCs. V usage is TRBV7-9 and J usage is TRBJ2-5; no clear D gene. This sequence originates from a woman in her 30s in good health and CMV-seronegative. The CDR3 bases are TGTGCCAGCAGCTTAGTAATTTACCAAGAGACCCAGTACTTC. It yields the protein CASSLVIYQETQYF.